One sample yielded the 27 T cell receptor beta chains listed below, sequenced in a study of blood T cell dynamics during melanoma immunotherapy. Sequencing used immunoSEQ multiplex PCR; TCRdb keeps in-frame clones, though not all of them. In the table there are about 15,000 clones, approximately 80% of which are singletons. Regarding time point: pre-treatment baseline. The specimen comprised blood, sampled from a patient treated with checkpoint blockade. These receptors were collected from a human donor with melanoma.

The chain couples TRBV6-1 to TRBJ1-4; 8 bases agree with TRBD1. This CDR3 has 17 amino acids. Losses at the gene ends were 3 bases for V and 10 bases for J; bases not matched to a gene: 16. Germline CDR1 and CDR2: MNHNS and SASEGT. Written as DNA, the CDR3 is TGTGCCAGCAGTGAGGGACAGGTGCTAAGTTATCTAGGAAAACTGTTTTTT. Residues: CASSEGQVLSYLGKLFF.

The V call is TRBV9, the J call TRBJ1-1; D perhaps matches TRBD1 (6 bases). This CDR3 comprises 14 residues. The germline V and J ends were trimmed by 2 bases and 0 bases, with 8 bases remaining between them. The germline V gene encodes CDR1 SGDLS and CDR2 YYNGEE. The CDR3 spells CASSVGTMNTEAFF. The CDR3 DNA follows: TGTGCCAGCAGCGTTGGGACAATGAACACTGAAGCTTTCTTT.

The CDR3 spells CASSLVGRRDEQYF. DNA of the CDR3: TGTGCCAGCAGCTTAGTCGGGAGACGCGACGAGCAGTACTTC. The chain recombines TRBV7-2 with TRBJ2-5, with D maybe TRBD2 (6 bases). The J call is doubtful: the DNA matches TRBJ2-7 better. Germline CDR1 and CDR2: SGHTA and FQGNSA. The CDR3 runs 14 residues.

The J gene is TRBJ2-5, the V gene TRBV4-2, with 11 bases matching TRBD2. V lost 2 bases, J lost 3 bases, and 14 bases stayed unmatched. Germline V lookup: CDR1 LGHNA, CDR2 YNFKEQ. There are 19 residues in the CDR3. The CDR3 DNA reads as TGTGCCAGCAGCCAATCACGGTCCGTCCTGGGACTAGCGGAAGAGACCCAGTACTTC. Protein product: CASSQSRSVLGLAEETQYF.

The rearrangement joins TRBV5-4 to TRBJ2-3, with TRBD2 identical over 11 bases. Per germline, CDR1 SGHNT and CDR2 YYREEE (reference sequence). J gave up 1 base and V 4 bases, and 5 bases lay outside the gene matches. CDR3 length: 16 residues. The CDR3 coding sequence is TGTGCCAGCAGCCAACCGGGACTAGCGGGCACAGATACGCAGTATTTT. Amino acid sequence: CASSQPGLAGTDTQYF.

V and J are TRBV7-2 and TRBJ2-1; D is unresolved. V lost 6 bases and J lost 9, with 15 bases in between. Germline V CDR1 and CDR2: SGHTA, FQGNSA. This CDR3 contains 13 residues. This CDR3 is CASSSYLDGEQFF. In DNA form, the CDR3 reads TGTGCCAGCAGTTCCTACCTGGACGGTGAGCAGTTCTTC.

The chain is built from TRBV7-6 and TRBJ2-1; D is possibly TRBD2 (6 bases). Germline CDR1 SGHVS, CDR2 FNYEAQ. This CDR3 is 15 amino acids long. Trimming took 5 bases from V and 5 from J, leaving 16 bases between them. This chain's CDR3 is CASSKGTGGHNEQFF. The CDR3 DNA is TGTGCCAGCAGCAAGGGGACTGGCGGCCACAATGAGCAGTTCTTC.

About this clone: The junction departs from the called germline gene at one end, perhaps through a read error. The J gene is TRBJ2-7, the V gene TRBV10-3; tentatively, D is TRBD1 or TRBD2 (5 bases each). In germline, CDR1 is ENHRY, CDR2 SYGVKD. This CDR3 contains 14 residues. CDR3 protein: CASSPRSGRGEQYF. The DNA of the CDR3 is TGTGCCAGCAGTCCGAGATCAGGGAGAGGCGAGCAGTACTTC.

J is TRBJ2-7 and V is TRBV14; D uncertain. Trimming took off 0 bases at V and 0 bases at J, with 9 bases between the two ends. Germline CDR1 SGHDN, CDR2 FVKESK. The CDR3 runs 15 residues. Written as DNA, the CDR3 is TGTGCCAGCAGCCAAGAGGACCTCCCCTCCTACGAGCAGTACTTC. Its translation: CASSQEDLPSYEQYF.

This clone was seen a handful of times. This chain links TRBV29-1 with TRBJ1-2; D may be TRBD1 (5 bases). The CDR3 runs to 12 residues. Germline V gives CDR1 SQVTM, CDR2 ANQGSEA. The V end lost 7 bases, the J end lost 2 bases, and 11 bases lay between the germline ends. CDR3 loop: CSAQTDNYGYTF. As DNA, the CDR3 is TGCAGCGCACAGACAGACAACTATGGCTACACCTTC. Variable domain in full (rest from reference TRBV29-1 and TRBJ1-2): SAVISQKPSRDICQRGTSLTIQCQVDSQVTMMFWYRQQPGQSLTLIATANQGSEATYESGFVIDKFPISRPNLTFSTLTVSNMSPEDSSIYLCSAQTDNYGYTFGSGTRLTVV.

The chain links TRBV19 to TRBJ1-5; a weak D match, TRBD1 (6 bases). V lost 3 bases to trimming and J lost 6 bases, with 15 bases between them. Germline V gene lookup returns CDR1 LNHDA and CDR2 SQIVND (reference sequence). The CDR3 extends over 15 amino acids. CDR3 bases: TGTGCCAGTAGTATCGTTGTCAGGGGTCCTCAGCCCCAGCATTTT. This translates into CASSIVVRGPQPQHF.

The rearrangement links TRBV19 to TRBJ2-7, with TRBD2 identical over 11 bases. The length of the CDR3 is 14 residues. The V and J ends lost 5 bases and 5 bases, in that order; junction bases with no gene match: 5. Germline values: CDR1 LNHDA, CDR2 SQIVND (reference sequence). The CDR3 protein is CASSASGRFHEQYF. The CDR3 DNA is TGTGCCAGTAGTGCTAGCGGGAGGTTCCACGAGCAGTACTTC.

This rearrangement joins TRBV29-1 to TRBJ2-5; no clear D. The CDR3 runs 13 residues. Trimming removed 3 bases from V and 7 bases from J, with 15 bases in between. Germline assignment: CDR1 SQVTM and CDR2 ANQGSEA. The CDR3: CSVDFSGKGTQYF. DNA of the CDR3: TGCAGCGTTGATTTCAGTGGGAAGGGGACCCAGTACTTC.

The J gene is TRBJ2-1, the V gene TRBV6-1; no firm D call. Germline-derived CDR1 and CDR2 are MNHNS and SASEGT. This CDR3 is built from 13 residues. V was clipped by 1 base and J by 10 bases, with 11 bases between them. Here the CDR3 reads CASSEVSVGEQFF. The CDR3 DNA reads TGTGCCAGCAGTGAAGTATCCGTCGGGGAGCAGTTCTTC.

The chain combines TRBV27 with TRBJ1-4; D is perhaps TRBD1 (6 bases). The V and J ends lost 6 bases and 3 bases respectively, with 11 bases between them. Germline CDR1 and CDR2: MNHEY and SMNVEV (reference sequence). This CDR3 has 14 residues. The DNA for the CDR3 is TGTGCCAGCAGGGTACAGGGACCTAATGAAAAACTGTTTTTT. Protein: CASRVQGPNEKLFF.

V usage is TRBV21-1 and J usage is TRBJ2-3; TRBD2 was called by the table and not checked on the DNA. TRBV21-1 is a recognized pseudogene. This CDR3 region has 16 residues. The CDR3, as DNA: TGTGCCAGCAGCGAAGGCGCTTTAGATCGCACAGATACGCAGTATTTT. Its protein product is CASSEGALDRTDTQYF.

CDR3 in amino acids: CASSEPAGLAGQETQYF. Written as DNA, the CDR3 is TGTGCCAGCAGCGAACCGGCAGGACTAGCGGGACAAGAGACCCAGTACTTC. V is TRBV25-1 and J is TRBJ2-5; 12 nucleotides match TRBD2. The junction had 10 bases not matched to a gene; V was cut back by 6 bases and J by 2 bases. The CDR3 consists of 17 residues. Germline values: CDR1 MGHDK, CDR2 SYGVNS.

Only a few counts were recorded for this clone. The chain couples TRBV18 to TRBJ1-6; D might be TRBD1 (5 bases). CDR1 KGHSH and CDR2 LQKENI come from the germline V gene. The CDR3 has 15 residues. V was pared by 0 bases and J by 14 bases, with 17 bases between. The CDR3 region has the DNA TGTGCCAGCTCACCACCAGGGGCACGGAGCCGGGCCCTCCACTTT. It encodes CASSPPGARSRALHF.

The chain has TRBV28 and TRBJ2-5; D ambiguous. Germline-derived CDR1 and CDR2 are MDHEN and SYDVKM. The CDR3 covers 11 residues. Trimming took 4 bases from V and 5 from J, leaving 5 bases between them. CDR3 residues: CASSYRETQYF. For the CDR3, the DNA is TGTGCCAGCAGTTATCGGGAGACCCAGTACTTC.

The rearrangement joins TRBV18 to TRBJ2-1; tentatively, D is TRBD2 (6 bases). The CDR3 contains 18 residues. V shed 0 bases and J shed 16 bases, with 31 bases lying between them. Germline CDR1 and CDR2: KGHSH and LQKENI. DNA of the CDR3: TGTGCCAGCTCACCACCGGGGGTCGTAGGAGGGAACCGTGCACCGTCTTTCTTC. Its protein is CASSPPGVVGGNRAPSFF.

J is TRBJ2-5 and V is TRBV27, with D maybe TRBD1 (6 bases). Germline V gives CDR1 MNHEY, CDR2 SMNVEV (reference sequence). The CDR3 is 17 residues long. Trimming took 3 bases from V and 1 from J, leaving 18 bases between them. Written as DNA, the CDR3 is TGTGCCAGCAGTTTTCTCAGCAGGGGTCTGGGCCAAGAGACCCAGTACTTC. This codes for CASSFLSRGLGQETQYF.

This clone has only one observation. The V call is TRBV7-9, the J call TRBJ1-6; 9 nucleotides match TRBD1. Germline V lookup: CDR1 SEHNR, CDR2 FQNEAQ (reference sequence). V lost 4 bases, J lost 9 bases, and 7 bases stayed unmatched. The CDR3 sequence is 15 residues long. CDR3 sequence: CASSSGGQGISPLHF. The CDR3 DNA follows: TGTGCCAGCAGCTCAGGGGGACAGGGTATTTCACCCCTCCACTTT. The variable domain in full, completed from reference TRBV7-9 and TRBJ1-6, reads DTGVSQNPRHKITKRGQNVTFRCDPISEHNRLYWYRQTLGQGPEFLTYFQNEAQLEKSRLLSDRFSAERPKGSFSTLEIQRTEQGDSAMYLCASSSGGQGISPLHFGNGTRLTVT.

The J gene is TRBJ2-3, the V gene TRBV29-1; no clear D gene. CDR1 and CDR2 from the germline V gene are SQVTM and ANQGSEA. The CDR3 is 11 residues long. V shed 2 bases and J shed 6 bases, with 6 bases lying between them. CDR3 DNA: TGCAGCGTTGAAAGATGGGATACGCAGTATTTT. Its translation: CSVERWDTQYF.

V is TRBV7-2 and J is TRBJ2-7, with TRBD2 matching over 9 bases. The CDR3 totals 14 residues. V lost 5 bases to trimming and J lost 5 bases; unmatched junction nucleotides: 7. The V gene's germline CDR1 is SGHTA and CDR2 FQGNSA. The CDR3, as DNA: TGTGCCAGCAGCCCCTTAGCGGGAGTGGACGAGCAGTACTTC. Its translation is CASSPLAGVDEQYF. The full variable domain, completed using reference TRBV7-2 and TRBJ2-7, is GAGVSQSPSNKVTEKGKDVELRCDPISGHTALYWYRQSLGQGLEFLIYFQGNSAPDKSGLPSDRFSAERTGGSVSTLTIQRTQQEDSAVYLCASSPLAGVDEQYFGPGTRLTVT.

V is TRBV27 and J is TRBJ2-5; 9 positions match TRBD1. The J call may be mistaken, given a closer DNA end match to TRBJ2-7. Germline values: CDR1 MNHEY, CDR2 SMNVEV (reference sequence). The CDR3 totals 16 residues. The DNA for the CDR3 is TGTGCCAGCAGCCTCAATTCCGGGACAGGGTCCTACGAGCAGTACTTC. This sequence encodes CASSLNSGTGSYEQYF.

This clone was detected once. In nucleotides, the CDR3 is TGTGCCAGCAGCTCGACGGATTACAATGAGCAGTTCTTC. It encodes CASSSTDYNEQFF. The chain couples TRBV7-9 to TRBJ2-1, with D hard to call. The V end was cut by 4 bases, the J end by 4 bases, with 8 bases between. This CDR3 contains 13 residues. Germline V gene data show CDR1 as SEHNR and CDR2 as FQNEAQ (reference sequence).

This clone came up once. The V and J genes are TRBV11-3 and TRBJ1-1, with 8 bases matching TRBD1. V was pared by 1 base and J by 1 base, with 2 bases of the junction left unmatched. The CDR3 extends over 15 amino acids. Germline CDR1 SGHNT, CDR2 YENEEA. DNA for the CDR3: TGTGCCAGCAGCTTAGGACAGGGGAAGAACACTGAAGCTTTCTTT. Amino acid sequence: CASSLGQGKNTEAFF.